These 25 T cell receptor beta chains share one sample of origin, sequenced in a study of blood T cells in healthy people across ages. Using a J-beta primer mix together with a sample-barcoded 5' primer, a second PCR was run for about 6 to 11 cycles. TCRdb re-derived calls from the 5' RACE reads in MiXCR, one entry per CDR3 protein. The sample contains approximately 800,000 distinct CDR3 sequences, about 56% of which appear only once. The sequenced sample consisted of blood. The receptors come from a man aged 35 to 55 in good health.

V is TRBV9 and J is TRBJ1-2; D remains ambiguous. Germline V gene sequence: CDR1 SGDLS, CDR2 YYNGEE. The CDR3 has 13 amino acids. The V gene lost 0 bases and the J gene lost 5 bases, with 8 bases spanning the gap. CDR3 loop: CASSVGPQYGYTF. The CDR3 DNA reads TGTGCCAGCAGCGTAGGGCCGCAGTATGGCTACACCTTC.

The CDR3 nucleotides read TGTGCCAGCAGTTTGATGAGCAGCTATGGCTACACCTTC. Translation gives CASSLMSSYGYTF. V is TRBV12-3 or TRBV12-4 and J is TRBJ1-2, with unresolved D. The CDR3 consists of 13 residues. V was trimmed by 3 bases and J by 4 bases, leaving 9 bases between them.

Only one count was recorded for this clonotype. V and J are TRBV9 and TRBJ1-2; D possibly corresponds to TRBD1 (5 bases). With 3 bases removed from V and 0 bases from J, the gap between germline ends came to 18 bases. Germline CDR1 SGDLS, CDR2 YYNGEE. The CDR3 has 17 amino acids. This CDR3 reads CASSAAQVARANYGYTF. In DNA form, the CDR3 reads TGTGCCAGCAGCGCCGCACAGGTTGCCCGAGCTAACTATGGCTACACCTTC. Supplemented by reference TRBV9 and TRBJ1-2, the full variable domain reads DSGVTQTPKHLITATGQRVTLRCSPRSGDLSVYWYQQSLDQGLQFLIQYYNGEERAKGNILERFSAQQFPDLHSELNLSSLELGDSALYFCASSAAQVARANYGYTFGSGTRLTVV.

The chain recombines TRBV28 with TRBJ2-2; D is undetermined. Germline lookup yields CDR1 MDHEN and CDR2 SYDVKM. Trimming cost V 3 bases and J 6 bases, with 11 bases left between them. The CDR3 contains 14 residues. CDR3: CASSFTSASGELFF. In DNA form, the CDR3 reads TGTGCCAGCAGTTTTACCAGTGCCTCCGGGGAGCTGTTTTTT.

Many counts were recorded for this clonotype. This chain connects TRBV3-1 to TRBJ2-7; no definite D call. The V end lost 6 bases, the J end lost 7 bases, and 13 bases lay between the germline ends. In germline, CDR1 is LGHDT, CDR2 YNNKEL (reference sequence). This CDR3 has 12 residues. The CDR3: CASRDSAKEQYF. The CDR3 region has the DNA TGTGCCAGCAGGGATTCAGCGAAGGAGCAGTACTTC.

This rearrangement joins TRBV9 to TRBJ2-5, with D possibly TRBD2 on 6 matching bases. The CDR3 loop spans 13 amino acids. Germline CDR1 SGDLS, CDR2 YYNGEE. The V gene lost 1 base and the J gene lost 10 bases, with 14 bases spanning the gap. CDR3 region: CASSVRSGWDQYF. The CDR3 region has the DNA TGTGCCAGCAGCGTACGAAGCGGGTGGGACCAGTACTTC.

Regarding this clonotype: The germline gene is not matched at one end of the junction; a read error may be the cause. V and J are TRBV4-2 and TRBJ2-1; either TRBD1 or TRBD2 may supply D (5 bases each). CDR1 LGHNA and CDR2 YNFKEQ come from the germline V gene. The CDR3 consists of 19 residues. The CDR3 loop is CASSQESGGFGTTSPEQFF. DNA of the CDR3: TGTGCCAGCAGTCAAGAAAGTGGGGGATTCGGGACGACGAGCCCGGAGCAGTTCTTC.

This chain uses TRBV2 with TRBJ2-1, with D unresolved. Gene TRBJ2-7 matches the end of the DNA better, so the J call may be wrong. This CDR3 spans 18 amino acids. Germline values: CDR1 SNHLY, CDR2 FYNNEI. The CDR3 DNA sequence: TGTGCCAGCAGTACCTCTTTCTTAGCCGGAAGCTCCTACAATGAGCAGTACTTC. This gives the protein CASSTSFLAGSSYNEQYF.

This chain joins TRBV28 and TRBJ2-5, with TRBD2 matching 12 bases. Germline V gene lookup returns CDR1 MDHEN and CDR2 SYDVKM. The CDR3 has 17 amino acids. The V and J ends lost 2 bases and 0 bases, in that order; junction bases with no gene match: 4. The CDR3 DNA sequence: TGTGCCAGCAGTTTACCTCTAGCGGGGGGGGACCAAGAGACCCAGTACTTC. As protein: CASSLPLAGGDQETQYF.

The rearrangement joins TRBV5-1 to TRBJ2-1, with D possibly being TRBD2 (6 bases). Trimming removed 4 bases at V and 8 bases at J, with 13 bases between. Germline V gene sequence: CDR1 SGHRS, CDR2 YFSETQ. The CDR3 loop spans 13 amino acids. DNA of the CDR3: TGCGCCAGCAGCCTACCGGAGGGGTATGAGCAGTTCTTC. The encoded protein is CASSLPEGYEQFF.

The V gene is TRBV20-1, the J gene TRBJ1-1; D remains unclear. The ends were cut back, 6 bases at V and 0 bases at J, with 14 bases in the middle. Looked up from germline, CDR1 is DFQATT and CDR2 is SNEGSKA (reference sequence). There are 14 residues in the CDR3. The CDR3 reads CSATKAGVNTEAFF. CDR3 nucleotide sequence: TGCAGTGCGACAAAGGCCGGGGTGAACACTGAAGCTTTCTTT.

Written as DNA, the CDR3 is TGTGCCAGCAGCCAAGATCAGGAGGCTAACTATGGCTACACCTTC. Residues: CASSQDQEANYGYTF. V usage is TRBV4-2 and J usage is TRBJ1-2, with D unresolved. The CDR3 is 15 amino acids. Germline V gene lookup returns CDR1 LGHNA and CDR2 YNFKEQ. Trimming left V 0 bases short and J 0 bases short, with 8 bases between.

The chain recombines TRBV20-1 with TRBJ2-7; 15 bases are shared with TRBD2. This CDR3 contains 14 residues. Germline V lookup: CDR1 DFQATT, CDR2 SNEGSKA (reference sequence). Unmatched junction bases numbered 6, after V lost 6 bases and J lost 6 bases. The CDR3 sequence is CSALGLAGGFEQYF. The CDR3 DNA reads TGCAGTGCCCTCGGACTAGCGGGAGGGTTCGAGCAGTACTTC.

This chain connects TRBV9 to TRBJ1-2; the match to TRBD1 covers 11 bases. CDR1 and CDR2 (germline): SGDLS, YYNGEE. The CDR3 length is 14 residues. Unmatched junction bases numbered 7, after V lost 4 bases and J lost 8 bases. The CDR3 sequence: CASSLGQGAEGYTF. In nucleotides, the CDR3 is TGTGCCAGCAGCCTTGGACAGGGGGCGGAAGGCTACACCTTC.

Only a few counts were recorded for this clonotype. The gene calls are TRBV19 and TRBJ2-1; a possible D gene is TRBD1 (5 bases). CDR1 LNHDA and CDR2 SQIVND come from the germline V gene (reference sequence). The germline V and J ends were trimmed by 3 bases and 0 bases, with 6 bases remaining between them. This CDR3 is built from 14 residues. The CDR3, as DNA: TGTGCCAGTAGTATGACAGCCTCCTACAATGAGCAGTTCTTC. This gives the protein CASSMTASYNEQFF.

CDR3 sequence reads: CASSEFGGISYNEQFF. CDR3 bases: TGTGCCAGCAGTGAATTCGGCGGGATCTCCTACAATGAGCAGTTCTTC. The V call is TRBV2, the J call TRBJ2-1; D perhaps matches TRBD2 (6 bases). The CDR3 sequence is 16 residues long. V shed 2 bases and J shed 0 bases, with 11 bases lying between them. CDR1 is SNHLY, CDR2 FYNNEI, per germline.

CDR3 loop: CASTYPGTSSQYF. The CDR3 bases are TGTGCCAGCACCTATCCCGGGACATCCTCACAGTATTTT. The chain uses TRBV6-5 and TRBJ2-3, with a weak D call TRBD1 (6 bases). The CDR3 is 13 amino acids. Trimming shortened V by 7 bases and J by 12 bases, and 20 bases separated the two germline ends. CDR1 is MNHEY, CDR2 SVGAGI, per germline.

This sequence joins TRBV20-1 and TRBJ1-2; 7 bases map to TRBD1. CDR1 and CDR2 (germline): DFQATT, SNEGSKA (reference sequence). V lost 4 bases and J lost 5; bases outside the gene matches: 10. The CDR3 has 14 amino acids. The CDR3 DNA is TGCAGTGCTAAAGGGGACAGAGAGGGGTATGGCTACACCTTC. Protein: CSAKGDREGYGYTF.

V is TRBV6-5 and J is TRBJ2-1; 10 bases map to TRBD1. This CDR3 is 15 amino acids long. V shed 5 bases and J 5 bases; nucleotides not matched to a gene: 6. The germline V gene encodes CDR1 MNHEY and CDR2 SVGAGI. In nucleotides, the CDR3 is TGTGCCAGCAGTATCCGGACAGGGGGTAACAATGAGCAGTTCTTC. Amino acid sequence: CASSIRTGGNNEQFF.

This clonotype was observed a single time. In DNA form, the CDR3 reads TGCAGCGCCAACAGGGGGCGTGAAGAGACCCAGTACTTC. It encodes CSANRGREETQYF. This rearrangement joins TRBV29-1 to TRBJ2-5; the match to TRBD1 covers 9 bases. Germline loops: CDR1 SQVTM, CDR2 ANQGSEA. CDR3 length: 13 residues. Losses at the gene ends were 7 bases for V and 3 bases for J; bases not matched to a gene: 6.

The genes are TRBV6-1 and TRBJ1-4; 8 bases agree with TRBD1. The V and J ends lost 2 bases and 8 bases, in that order; junction bases with no gene match: 7. CDR3 size: 15 residues. The germline V gene has CDR1 MNHNS and CDR2 SASEGT. CDR3 sequence reads: CASSELDRVKEKLFF. CDR3 coding DNA: TGTGCCAGCAGTGAATTGGACAGGGTAAAGGAAAAACTGTTTTTT.

The chain uses TRBV24-1 and TRBJ2-1; 9 nucleotides agree with TRBD1. This CDR3 contains 16 residues. Germline V CDR1 and CDR2: KGHDR, SFDVKD. Trimming removed 9 bases from V and 7 bases from J; junction bases left unmatched: 15. The CDR3 here is CATQPRDRVLGNEQFF. The CDR3 coding sequence is TGTGCCACCCAACCGCGGGACAGGGTGTTGGGAAATGAGCAGTTCTTC.

Turning to this clonotype: A far bigger clonotype differs at one base, so this is likely a read error. The chain employs TRBV6-2 or TRBV6-3 and TRBJ2-1; unclear D gene. The germline gives CDR1 MNHEY, CDR2 SVGEGT. CDR3 length equals 11 residues. The V end was cut by 4 bases, the J end by 13 bases, with 11 bases between. CDR3 nucleotides: TGTGCCAGCAGTTTATCAGAGACCCAGTTCTTC. It translates to CASSLSETQFF.

The chain couples TRBV10-3 to TRBJ2-3; 8 bases are shared with TRBD2. The V gene end was trimmed by 7 bases and the J gene end by 3 bases; junction bases not matched to a gene: 12. The CDR3 sequence is 16 residues long. CDR1 and CDR2 (germline): ENHRY, SYGVKD. This chain's CDR3 is CAINDLAGGWTDTQYF. The CDR3 DNA is TGTGCCATCAATGATCTGGCGGGAGGTTGGACAGATACGCAGTATTTT.

This clonotype is a singleton in its sample. The V gene is TRBV29-1, the J gene TRBJ2-1, with D perhaps TRBD1 (5 bases). CDR1 is SQVTM, CDR2 ANQGSEA, per germline. This CDR3 has 9 amino acids. The CDR3 protein is CPQGNEQFF. In DNA, the CDR3 is TGCCCGCAGGGCAATGAGCAGTTCTTC.